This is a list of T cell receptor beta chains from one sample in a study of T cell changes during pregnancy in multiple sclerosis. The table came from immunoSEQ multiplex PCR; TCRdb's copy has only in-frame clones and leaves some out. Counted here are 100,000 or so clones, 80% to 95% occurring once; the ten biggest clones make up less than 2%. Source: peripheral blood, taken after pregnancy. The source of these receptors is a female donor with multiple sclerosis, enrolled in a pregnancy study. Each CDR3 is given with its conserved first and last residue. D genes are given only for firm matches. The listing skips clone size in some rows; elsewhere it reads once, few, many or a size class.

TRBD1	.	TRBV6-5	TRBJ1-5	CASQGAGQPQHF	TGTGCCAGCCAGGGGGCCGGACAGCCCCAGCATTTT
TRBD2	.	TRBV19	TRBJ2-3	CASSGRVAGATDTQYF	TGTGCCAGTAGTGGGAGGGTAGCGGGGGCTACAGATACGCAGTATTTT
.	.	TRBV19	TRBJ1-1	CASSGARDTEAFF	TGTGCCAGTTCGGGAGCCCGGGACACTGAAGCTTTCTTT
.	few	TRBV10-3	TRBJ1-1	CAISPENTEAFF	TGTGCCATCAGTCCAGAGAACACTGAAGCTTTCTTT
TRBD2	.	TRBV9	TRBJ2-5	CASSVEPSGRAYETQYF	TGTGCCAGCAGCGTAGAGCCTAGCGGGAGGGCCTATGAGACCCAGTACTTC
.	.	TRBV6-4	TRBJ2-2	CASRGEAATGELFF	TGTGCCAGCCGCGGCGAGGCCGCCACCGGGGAGCTGTTTTTT
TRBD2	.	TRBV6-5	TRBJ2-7	CASSNTGTSGYEQYF	TGTGCCAGCAGTAATACCGGGACTAGTGGTTACGAGCAGTACTTC
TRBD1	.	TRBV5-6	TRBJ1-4	CASSFGTVNEKLFF	TGTGCCAGCAGCTTCGGGACAGTTAATGAAAAACTGTTTTTT
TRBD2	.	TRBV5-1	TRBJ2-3	CASRAGASTDTQYF	TGCGCCAGCCGAGCGGGAGCTAGCACAGATACGCAGTATTTT
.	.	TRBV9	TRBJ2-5	CASSVEGGGGTIQETQYF	TGTGCCAGCAGCGTAGAGGGGGGAGGGGGGACTATACAAGAGACCCAGTACTTC
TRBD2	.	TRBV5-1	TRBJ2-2	CASSLQLAGGPGTGELFF	TGCGCCAGCAGCTTGCAACTAGCGGGAGGGCCGGGCACCGGGGAGCTGTTTTTT